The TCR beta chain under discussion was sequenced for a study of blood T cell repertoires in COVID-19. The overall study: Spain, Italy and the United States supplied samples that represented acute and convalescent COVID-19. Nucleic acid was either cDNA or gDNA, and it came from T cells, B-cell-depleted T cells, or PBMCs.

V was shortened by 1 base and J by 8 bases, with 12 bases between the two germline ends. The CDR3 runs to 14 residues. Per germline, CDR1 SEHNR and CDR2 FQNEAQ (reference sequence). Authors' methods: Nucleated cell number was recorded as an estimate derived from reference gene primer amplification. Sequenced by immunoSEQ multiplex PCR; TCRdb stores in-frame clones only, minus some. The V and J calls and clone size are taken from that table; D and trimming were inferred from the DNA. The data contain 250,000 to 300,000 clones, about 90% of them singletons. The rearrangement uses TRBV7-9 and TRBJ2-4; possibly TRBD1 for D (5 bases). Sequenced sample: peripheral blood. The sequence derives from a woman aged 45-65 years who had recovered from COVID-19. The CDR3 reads CASSLGQKWDIQYF. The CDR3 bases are TGTGCCAGCAGCTTAGGACAGAAATGGGACATTCAGTACTTC.